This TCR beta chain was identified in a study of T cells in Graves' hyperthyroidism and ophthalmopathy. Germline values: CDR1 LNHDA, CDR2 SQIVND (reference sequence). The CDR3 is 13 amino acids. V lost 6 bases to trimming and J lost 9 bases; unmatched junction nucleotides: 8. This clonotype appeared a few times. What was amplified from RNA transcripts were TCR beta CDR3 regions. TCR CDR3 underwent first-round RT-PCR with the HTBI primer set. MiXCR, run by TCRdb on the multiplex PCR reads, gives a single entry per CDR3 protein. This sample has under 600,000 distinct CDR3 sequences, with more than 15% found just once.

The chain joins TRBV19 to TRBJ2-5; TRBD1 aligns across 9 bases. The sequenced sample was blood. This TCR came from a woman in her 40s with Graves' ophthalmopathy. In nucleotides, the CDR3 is TGTGCCAGTAGCGGGGACAGGGAACGGCCCCAGTACTTC. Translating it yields CASSGDRERPQYF.